The TCR beta chain under discussion was sequenced for a study of response to subunit inactivated influenza vaccine. This clonotype was observed at least ten times. The CDR3 is 13 residues long. Trimming stripped 6 bases from V and 4 bases from J, with 10 bases between. TCRdb reanalysed the RT-PCR reads using MiXCR and keeps one entry per CDR3 protein. This sample has about 300,000 distinct CDR3 sequences, with 22% found just once. The V gene is TRBV12-3 or TRBV12-4, the J gene TRBJ1-5, with D unclear. The specimen was PBMCs from blood, collected about 20 months after vaccination. This TCR was sampled from a man between 50 and 69 years old who received an inactivated influenza vaccine. CDR3 coding DNA: TGTGCCAGCAGAGCCGGGCGGAATCAGCCCCAGCATTTT. Its translation: CASRAGRNQPQHF.